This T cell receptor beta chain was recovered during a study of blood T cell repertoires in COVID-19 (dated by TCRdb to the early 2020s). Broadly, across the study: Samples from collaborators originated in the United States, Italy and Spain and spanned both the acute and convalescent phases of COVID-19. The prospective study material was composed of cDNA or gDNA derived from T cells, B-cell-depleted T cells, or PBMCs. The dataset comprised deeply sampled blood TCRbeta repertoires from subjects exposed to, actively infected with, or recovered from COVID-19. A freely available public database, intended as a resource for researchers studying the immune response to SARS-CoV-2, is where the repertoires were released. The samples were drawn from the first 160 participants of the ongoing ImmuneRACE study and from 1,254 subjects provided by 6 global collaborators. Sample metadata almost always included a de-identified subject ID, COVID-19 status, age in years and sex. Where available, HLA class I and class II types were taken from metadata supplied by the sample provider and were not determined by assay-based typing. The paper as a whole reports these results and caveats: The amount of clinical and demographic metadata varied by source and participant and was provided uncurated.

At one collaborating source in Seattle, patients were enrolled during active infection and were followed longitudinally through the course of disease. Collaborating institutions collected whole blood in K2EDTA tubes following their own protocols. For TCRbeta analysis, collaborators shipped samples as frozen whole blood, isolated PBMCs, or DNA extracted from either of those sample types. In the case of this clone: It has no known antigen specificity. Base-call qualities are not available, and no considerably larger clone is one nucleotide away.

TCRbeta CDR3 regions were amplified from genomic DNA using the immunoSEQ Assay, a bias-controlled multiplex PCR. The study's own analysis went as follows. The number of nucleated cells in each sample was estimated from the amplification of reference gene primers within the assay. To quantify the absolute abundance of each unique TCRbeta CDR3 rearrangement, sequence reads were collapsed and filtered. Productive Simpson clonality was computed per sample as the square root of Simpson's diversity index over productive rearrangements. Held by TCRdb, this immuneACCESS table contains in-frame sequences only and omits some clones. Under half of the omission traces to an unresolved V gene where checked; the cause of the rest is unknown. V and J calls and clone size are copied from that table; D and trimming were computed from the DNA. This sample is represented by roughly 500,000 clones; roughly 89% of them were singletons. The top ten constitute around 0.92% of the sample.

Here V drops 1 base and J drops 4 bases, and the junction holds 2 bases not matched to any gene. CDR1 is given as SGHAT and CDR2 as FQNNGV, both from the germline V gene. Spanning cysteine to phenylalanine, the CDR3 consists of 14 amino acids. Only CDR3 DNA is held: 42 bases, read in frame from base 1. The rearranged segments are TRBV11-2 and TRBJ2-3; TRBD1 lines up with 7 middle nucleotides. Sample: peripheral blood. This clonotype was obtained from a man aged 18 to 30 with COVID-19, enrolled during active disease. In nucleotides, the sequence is TGTGCCAGCAGCTTAGTGACAGGGCCAGATACGCAGTATTTT. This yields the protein CASSLVTGPDTQYF.